The 15 T cell receptor beta chains below were found in one sample sequenced in a study of shared clonotypes between healthy human individuals. Clones were read by immunoSEQ multiplex PCR, and TCRdb kept only the in-frame ones, dropping some. This table has about 1.5 million clones, around 97% appearing once. Input material: naive CD4+ T cells sorted from blood. Subset given: CD45RA+ positively selected. Receptor source: a man younger than 40 in good health.

The chain is built from TRBV5-8 and TRBJ2-1; D not resolved. Germline CDR1 is SGHTS and CDR2 is YDEGEE. CDR3 length equals 14 residues. The V end lost 6 bases, the J end lost 0 bases, and 10 bases lay between the germline ends. The CDR3 DNA reads as TGTGCCAGCAACTTACCCCGCTCCTACAATGAGCAGTTCTTC. It specifies CASNLPRSYNEQFF.

The DNA of the CDR3 is TGTGCCAGCAGCTTACCGGGATTAATGAACACTGAAGCTTTCTTT. Translation gives CASSLPGLMNTEAFF. The chain has TRBV7-6 and TRBJ1-1, with D unclear. Germline V gene sequence: CDR1 SGHVS, CDR2 FNYEAQ. The CDR3 runs to 15 residues. Trimming removed 2 bases at V and 0 bases at J, with 10 bases between. The full variable domain, with the rest looked up from reference TRBV7-6 and TRBJ1-1, is GAGVSQSPRYKVTKRGQDVALRCDPISGHVSLYWYRQALGQGPEFLTYFNYEAQQDKSGLPNDRFSAERPEGSISTLTIQRTEQRDSAMYRCASSLPGLMNTEAFFGQGTRLTVV.

This clone was seen once. The gene calls are TRBV5-1 and TRBJ1-4; D is unclear. Germline V gene lookup returns CDR1 SGHRS and CDR2 YFSETQ. CDR3 length equals 15 residues. With 0 bases removed from V and 5 bases from J, the gap between germline ends came to 11 bases. CDR3 in DNA: TGCGCCAGCAGCTTGGACGGCAGGTGGAATGAAAAACTGTTTTTT. This translates into CASSLDGRWNEKLFF.

This clone was recorded once. The chain has TRBV27 and TRBJ2-7; 10 positions agree with TRBD1. This CDR3 region has 17 residues. V shed 3 bases and J 3 bases; nucleotides not matched to a gene: 11. Germline V gene sequence: CDR1 MNHEY, CDR2 SMNVEV (reference sequence). DNA of the CDR3: TGTGCCAGCAGTTTGAGACAGGGGGCGATGGACTACTACGAGCAGTACTTC. It encodes CASSLRQGAMDYYEQYF.

V is TRBV10-3 and J is TRBJ2-5; TRBD2 might be the D (5 bases). Germline CDR1 is ENHRY and CDR2 is SYGVKD. The CDR3 is 14 residues long. Trimming removed 5 bases from V and 2 bases from J, with 12 bases in between. The CDR3 coding sequence is TGTGCCATCAGTAGGGAGCAGAGGCAAGAGACCCAGTACTTC. This sequence encodes CAISREQRQETQYF.

The rearrangement joins TRBV18 to TRBJ2-2; tentative D call: TRBD1 (5 bases). V lost 3 bases and J 4 bases, leaving 15 bases between the germline ends. CDR3 length: 16 amino acids. The germline V gene encodes CDR1 KGHSH and CDR2 LQKENI. The CDR3 region is CASSPIQVPGTGELFF. The CDR3 nucleotides are TGTGCCAGCTCACCGATACAGGTCCCCGGCACCGGGGAGCTGTTTTTT.

The chain recombines TRBV5-4 with TRBJ2-3; no clear D gene. With 4 bases removed from V and 8 bases from J, the gap between germline ends came to 17 bases. Germline loops: CDR1 SGHNT, CDR2 YYREEE (reference sequence). The CDR3 runs 14 residues. The CDR3 sequence is CASSPRPAKVTQYF. The CDR3 nucleotides read TGTGCCAGCAGCCCCCGACCCGCCAAAGTTACGCAGTATTTT.

This clone was picked up one time. The rearrangement joins TRBV14 to TRBJ2-4; D gene ambiguous. Trimming took 1 base from V and 1 from J, leaving 14 bases between them. This CDR3 is 17 amino acids long. The germline gives CDR1 SGHDN, CDR2 FVKESK. The CDR3 nucleotides are TGTGCCAGCAGCCAAGGAGGCAGGTTCGTGGCCAAAAACATTCAGTACTTC. It encodes CASSQGGRFVAKNIQYF.

About this clone: Other DNA sequences in the sample encode the same CDR3. The chain carries TRBV28 and TRBJ1-5; weak D call: TRBD1 (6 bases). The CDR3 has 14 amino acids. Germline V gene data show CDR1 as MDHEN and CDR2 as SYDVKM. Trimming removed 2 bases from V and 3 bases from J, with 8 bases in between. This CDR3 reads CASSLGQHNQPQHF. CDR3 bases: TGTGCCAGCAGTTTAGGACAGCACAATCAGCCCCAGCATTTT.

This clone showed up just once. This chain joins TRBV4-1 and TRBJ1-1, with D hard to call. Trimming removed 0 bases from V and 6 bases from J, with 8 bases in between. Germline V gives CDR1 MGHRA, CDR2 YSYEKL. CDR3 length: 13 residues. As DNA, the CDR3 is TGCGCCAGCAGCCAAGAAGTACGGGCTGAAGCTTTCTTT. This translates into CASSQEVRAEAFF.

The V call is TRBV19, the J call TRBJ2-1; 12 bases agree with TRBD1. The CDR3 consists of 15 residues. Germline V lookup: CDR1 LNHDA, CDR2 SQIVND (reference sequence). V gave up 6 bases and J gave up 5 bases; unmatched junction bases: 5. CDR3 nucleotide sequence: TGTGCCAGTAGGGGGGACAGGGGGCGTCACAATGAGCAGTTCTTC. Protein: CASRGDRGRHNEQFF.

This sequence joins TRBV7-9 and TRBJ1-5, with TRBD1 matching 9 bases. The CDR3 length is 16 residues. The junction had 11 bases not matched to a gene; V was cut back by 5 bases and J by 6 bases. CDR1 is SEHNR and CDR2 is FQNEAQ in the germline V gene (reference sequence). The chain's CDR3 is CASSQTTGGSGQPQHF. The DNA of the CDR3 is TGTGCCAGCAGCCAAACAACAGGGGGCTCGGGTCAGCCCCAGCATTTT.

This clone was detected only a few times. This chain uses TRBV29-1 with TRBJ1-4; D remains unclear. This CDR3 region has 12 residues. CDR1 SQVTM and CDR2 ANQGSEA come from the germline V gene. V was pared by 4 bases and J by 7 bases, with 10 bases between. Here the CDR3 DNA reads TGCAGCGTTGGTAGTTCGGGTGAAAAACTGTTTTTT. Translated: CSVGSSGEKLFF.

The gene calls are TRBV7-2 and TRBJ2-5; a weak D match, TRBD1 (5 bases). Germline CDR1 SGHTA, CDR2 FQGNSA. The CDR3 loop spans 14 amino acids. V lost 0 bases and J lost 5, with 10 bases in between. This CDR3 reads CASSLARQSETQYF. For the CDR3, the DNA is TGTGCCAGCAGCTTAGCGCGACAGTCGGAGACCCAGTACTTC.

Of note for this clone: Germline is not matched at one junction end, which may reflect a read error. This chain uses TRBV7-9 with TRBJ2-7; no clear D gene. The CDR3 runs 11 residues. Germline CDR1 is SEHNR and CDR2 is FQNEAQ (reference sequence). CDR3 loop: CASSLEHPNNF. Written as DNA, the CDR3 is TGTGCCAGCAGCTTAGAACACCCGAATAACTTC. Full variable domain (rest looked up from reference TRBV7-9 and TRBJ2-7): DTGVSQNPRHKITKRGQNVTFRCDPISEHNRLYWYRQTLGQGPEFLTYFQNEAQLEKSRLLSDRFSAERPKGSFSTLEIQRTEQGDSAMYLCASSLEHPNNFGPGTRLTVT.